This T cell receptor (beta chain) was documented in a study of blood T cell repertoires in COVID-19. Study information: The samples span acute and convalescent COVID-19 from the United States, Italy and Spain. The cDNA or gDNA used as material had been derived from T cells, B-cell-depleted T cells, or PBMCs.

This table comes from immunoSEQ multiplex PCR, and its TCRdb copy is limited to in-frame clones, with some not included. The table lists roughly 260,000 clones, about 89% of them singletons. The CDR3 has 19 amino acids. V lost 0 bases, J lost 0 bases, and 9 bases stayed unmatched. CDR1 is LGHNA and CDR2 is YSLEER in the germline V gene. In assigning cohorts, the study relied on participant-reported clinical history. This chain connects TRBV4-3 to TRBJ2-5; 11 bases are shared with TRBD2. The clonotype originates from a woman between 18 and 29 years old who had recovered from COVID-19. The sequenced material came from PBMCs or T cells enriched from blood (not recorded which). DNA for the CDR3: TGCGCCAGCAGCCAAGAGACCTATATAGCGGGGGGGTACCAAGAGACCCAGTACTTC. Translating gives CASSQETYIAGGYQETQYF.